The clone carrying this T cell receptor beta chain was counted ten times or more. The target antigen is unknown. Libraries of TCR beta came from iRepertoire HTBI primers plus Arm-PCR of CDR3 regions. TCRdb itself ran the multiplex PCR reads through MiXCR, one entry per CDR3 protein. The sample has a few hundred thousand distinct CDR3 sequences, 15% to 20% seen once; the top ten hold approximately 30%. These data are taken from a study of regulatory T cells in long-lasting Graves disease. Findings and limits, study-wide: Thyroid tissue went unexamined; only peripheral blood was analyzed.

Time point specified: newly diagnosed GD, antithyroid drugs for less than 3 months. PBMC RNA was the source of the TCR library. The patients included were those that came from an endocrinology department in Xi'an, China. These sequences were also reported in another study, on T cells in Graves' hyperthyroidism and ophthalmopathy. That publication notes: Ophthalmopathy was model-predicted a median about 6 months pre-onset.

The sequence derives from a man in his forties with Graves disease. Material: peripheral blood mononuclear cells (PBMCs), obtained at new diagnosis, from a patient treated with antithyroid drugs.

CDR3 in amino acids: CASRRVGTNEKLFF. The CDR3 DNA is TGTGCCAGCAGGAGAGTGGGGACTAATGAAAAACTGTTTTTT. The V call is TRBV28, the J call TRBJ1-4; D unresolved. Trimming pared 6 bases from V and 2 bases from J, leaving 10 bases between. This CDR3 spans 14 amino acids. Germline CDR1 MDHEN, CDR2 SYDVKM.